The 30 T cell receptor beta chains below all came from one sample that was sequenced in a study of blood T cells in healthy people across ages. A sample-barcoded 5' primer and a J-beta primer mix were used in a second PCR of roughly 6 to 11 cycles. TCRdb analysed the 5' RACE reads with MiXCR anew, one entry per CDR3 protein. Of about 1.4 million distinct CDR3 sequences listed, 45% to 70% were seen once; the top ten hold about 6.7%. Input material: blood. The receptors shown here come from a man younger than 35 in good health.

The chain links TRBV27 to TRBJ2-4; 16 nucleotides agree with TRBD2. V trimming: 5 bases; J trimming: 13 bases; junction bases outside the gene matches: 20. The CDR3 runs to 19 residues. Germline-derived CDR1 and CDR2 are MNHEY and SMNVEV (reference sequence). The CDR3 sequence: CASSDPGLAGGAPYNEQYF. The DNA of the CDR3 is TGTGCCAGCAGTGACCCGGGACTAGCGGGAGGGGCCCCTTACAATGAGCAGTACTTC.

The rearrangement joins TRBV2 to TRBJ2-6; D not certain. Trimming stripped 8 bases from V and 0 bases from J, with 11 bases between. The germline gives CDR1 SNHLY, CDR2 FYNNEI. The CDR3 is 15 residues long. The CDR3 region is CASSERFSGANVLTF. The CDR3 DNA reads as TGTGCCAGCTCCGAACGATTCTCTGGGGCCAACGTCCTGACTTTC.

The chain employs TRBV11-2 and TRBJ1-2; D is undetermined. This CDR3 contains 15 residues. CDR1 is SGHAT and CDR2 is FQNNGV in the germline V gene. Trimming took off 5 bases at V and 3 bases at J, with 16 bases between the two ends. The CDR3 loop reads CASSPTPGSDYGYTF. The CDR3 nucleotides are TGTGCCAGCAGCCCGACGCCCGGGTCCGACTATGGCTACACCTTC.

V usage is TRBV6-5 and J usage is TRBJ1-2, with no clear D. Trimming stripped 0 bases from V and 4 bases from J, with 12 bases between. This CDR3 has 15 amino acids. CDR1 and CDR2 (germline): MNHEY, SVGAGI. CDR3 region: CASSYSAGRTYGYTF. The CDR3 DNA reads TGTGCCAGCAGTTACTCCGCCGGACGGACCTATGGCTACACCTTC.

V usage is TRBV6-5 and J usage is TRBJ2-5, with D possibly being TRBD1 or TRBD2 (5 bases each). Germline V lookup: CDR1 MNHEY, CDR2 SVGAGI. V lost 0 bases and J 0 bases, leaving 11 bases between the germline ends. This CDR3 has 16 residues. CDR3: CASSYSGTAYQETQYF. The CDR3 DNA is TGTGCCAGCAGTTACTCCGGGACCGCCTACCAAGAGACCCAGTACTTC.

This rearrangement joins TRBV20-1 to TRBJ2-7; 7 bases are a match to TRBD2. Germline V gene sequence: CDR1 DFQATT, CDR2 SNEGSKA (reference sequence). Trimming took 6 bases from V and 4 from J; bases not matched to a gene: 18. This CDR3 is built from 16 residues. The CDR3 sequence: CSATGGRAPVRYEQYF. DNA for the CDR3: TGCAGTGCCACGGGAGGCCGGGCCCCGGTTCGATACGAGCAGTACTTC.

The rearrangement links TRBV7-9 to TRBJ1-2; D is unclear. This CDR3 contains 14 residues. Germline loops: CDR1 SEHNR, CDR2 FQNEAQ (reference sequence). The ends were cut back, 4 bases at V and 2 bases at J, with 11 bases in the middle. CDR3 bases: TGTGCCAGCAGCTCGTACGTAGGGAACTATGGCTACACCTTC. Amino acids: CASSSYVGNYGYTF.

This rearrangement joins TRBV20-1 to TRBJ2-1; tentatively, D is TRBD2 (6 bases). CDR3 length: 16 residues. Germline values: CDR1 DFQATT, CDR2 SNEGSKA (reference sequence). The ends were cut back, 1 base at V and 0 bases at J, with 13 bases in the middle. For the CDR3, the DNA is TGCAGTGCTAGAGTTTTGGGGAGGAGCTCCTACAATGAGCAGTTCTTC. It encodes CSARVLGRSSYNEQFF.

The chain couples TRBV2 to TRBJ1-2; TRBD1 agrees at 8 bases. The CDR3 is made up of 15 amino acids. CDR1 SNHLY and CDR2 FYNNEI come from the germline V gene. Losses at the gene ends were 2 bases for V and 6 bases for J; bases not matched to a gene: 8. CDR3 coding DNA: TGTGCCAGCAGTGAAATTAGGACAGGGTTCCATGGCTACACCTTC. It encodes CASSEIRTGFHGYTF.

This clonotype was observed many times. CDR3 DNA: TGTGCCAGCAGTACAGGAAAGGAAGCTTTCTTT. Amino acid sequence: CASSTGKEAFF. This sequence joins TRBV25-1 and TRBJ1-1; TRBD1 is a possible D gene (5 bases). CDR3 length: 11 amino acids. V was shortened by 5 bases and J by 8 bases, with 9 bases between the two germline ends. Per germline, CDR1 MGHDK and CDR2 SYGVNS. The entire variable domain, with the rest obtained from reference TRBV25-1 and TRBJ1-1, is as follows: EADIYQTPRYLVIGTGKKITLECSQTMGHDKMYWYQQDPGMELHLIHYSYGVNSTEKGDLSSESTVSRIRTEHFPLTLESARPSHTSQYLCASSTGKEAFFGQGTRLTVV.

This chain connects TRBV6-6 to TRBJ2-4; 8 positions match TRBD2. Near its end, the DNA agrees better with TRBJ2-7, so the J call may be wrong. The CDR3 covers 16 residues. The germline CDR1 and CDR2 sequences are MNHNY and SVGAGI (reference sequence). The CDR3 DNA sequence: TGTGCCACCACGGCGGGGCGGGGGGCTACCTTCTACGAGCAGTACTTC. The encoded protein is CATTAGRGATFYEQYF.

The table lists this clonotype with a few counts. The CDR3 spells CASSGTGDGGYTF. The DNA of the CDR3 is TGCGCCAGCAGTGGGACAGGGGACGGCGGCTACACCTTC. The genes are TRBV4-1 and TRBJ1-2; 10 bases line up with TRBD1. The CDR3 loop spans 13 amino acids. With 6 bases clipped from V and 8 bases from J, the junction kept 6 bases outside the gene matches. From germline, CDR1 is MGHRA and CDR2 YSYEKL.

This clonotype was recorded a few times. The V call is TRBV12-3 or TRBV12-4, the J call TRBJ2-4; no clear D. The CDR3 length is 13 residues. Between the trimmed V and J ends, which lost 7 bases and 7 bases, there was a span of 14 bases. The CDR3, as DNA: TGTGCCAGCAAGACCGTCGGGCGGAACATTCAGTACTTC. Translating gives CASKTVGRNIQYF.

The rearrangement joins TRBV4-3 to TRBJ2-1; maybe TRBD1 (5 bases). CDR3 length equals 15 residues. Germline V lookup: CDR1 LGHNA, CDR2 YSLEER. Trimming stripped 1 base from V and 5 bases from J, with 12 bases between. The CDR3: CASSQVKGFHNEQFF. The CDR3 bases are TGCGCCAGCAGCCAAGTAAAGGGGTTCCACAATGAGCAGTTCTTC.

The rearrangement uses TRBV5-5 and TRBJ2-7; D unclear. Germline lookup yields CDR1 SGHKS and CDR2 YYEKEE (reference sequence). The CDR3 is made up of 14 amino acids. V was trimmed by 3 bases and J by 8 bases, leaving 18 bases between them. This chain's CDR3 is CASSSYTTTLQQYF. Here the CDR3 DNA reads TGTGCCAGCAGCTCCTACACCACTACCTTGCAGCAGTACTTC.

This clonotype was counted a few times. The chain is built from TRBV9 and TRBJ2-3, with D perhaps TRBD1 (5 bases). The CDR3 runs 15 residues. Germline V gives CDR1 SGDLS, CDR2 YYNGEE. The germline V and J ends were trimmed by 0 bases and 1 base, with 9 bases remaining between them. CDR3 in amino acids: CASSVDAGRTDTQYF. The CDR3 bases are TGTGCCAGCAGCGTAGATGCAGGGCGCACAGATACGCAGTATTTT.

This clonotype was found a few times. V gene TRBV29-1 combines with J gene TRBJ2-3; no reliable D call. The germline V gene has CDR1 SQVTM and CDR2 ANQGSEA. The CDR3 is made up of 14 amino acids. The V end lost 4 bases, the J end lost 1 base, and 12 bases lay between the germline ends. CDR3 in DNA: TGCAGCGTTGCCCATCGGGCCCGCACAGATACGCAGTATTTT. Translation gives CSVAHRARTDTQYF.

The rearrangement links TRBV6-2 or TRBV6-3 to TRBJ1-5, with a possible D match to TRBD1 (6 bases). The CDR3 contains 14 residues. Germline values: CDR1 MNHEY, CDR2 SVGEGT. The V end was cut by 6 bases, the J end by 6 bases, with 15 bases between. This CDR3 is CASRATGTGQPQHF. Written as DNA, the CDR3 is TGTGCCAGCAGAGCAACAGGGACGGGTCAGCCCCAGCATTTT.

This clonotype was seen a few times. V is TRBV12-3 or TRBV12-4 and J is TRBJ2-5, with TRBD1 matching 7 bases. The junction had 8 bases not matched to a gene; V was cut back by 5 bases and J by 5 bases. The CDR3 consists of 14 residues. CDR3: CASSRDRVHETQYF. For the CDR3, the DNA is TGTGCCAGCAGTCGAGACAGGGTCCACGAGACCCAGTACTTC.

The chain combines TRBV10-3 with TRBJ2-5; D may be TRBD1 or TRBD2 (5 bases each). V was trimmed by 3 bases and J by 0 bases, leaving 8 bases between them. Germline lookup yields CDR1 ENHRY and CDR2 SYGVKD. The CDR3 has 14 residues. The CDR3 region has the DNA TGTGCCATCAGTGATGGGACCTACCAAGAGACCCAGTACTTC. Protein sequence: CAISDGTYQETQYF.

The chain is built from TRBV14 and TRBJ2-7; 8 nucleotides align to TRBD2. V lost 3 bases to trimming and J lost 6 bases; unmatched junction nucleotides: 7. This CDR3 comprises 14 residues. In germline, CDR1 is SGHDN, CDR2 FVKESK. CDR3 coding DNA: TGTGCCAGCAGCCAGTTCGGGGGGGCTGTCGAGCAGTACTTC. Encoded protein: CASSQFGGAVEQYF.

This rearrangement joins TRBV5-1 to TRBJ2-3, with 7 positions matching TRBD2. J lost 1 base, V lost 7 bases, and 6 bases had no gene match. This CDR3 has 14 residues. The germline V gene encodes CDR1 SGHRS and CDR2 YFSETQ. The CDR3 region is CASATSARTDTQYF. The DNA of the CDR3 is TGCGCCAGCGCCACTAGCGCCCGCACAGATACGCAGTATTTT.

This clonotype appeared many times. This CDR3 is CASSLFSDTQYF. CDR3 sequence (DNA): TGTGCCAGCAGTTTATTTTCGGATACGCAGTATTTT. This rearrangement joins TRBV12-3 or TRBV12-4 to TRBJ2-3; D remains ambiguous. CDR3 size: 12 residues. V was cut by 2 bases and J by 6 bases, with 6 bases left in between.

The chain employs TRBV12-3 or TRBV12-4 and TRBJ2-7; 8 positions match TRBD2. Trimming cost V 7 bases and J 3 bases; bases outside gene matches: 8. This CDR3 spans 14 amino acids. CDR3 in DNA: TGTGCCAGCACCTCTAGCGGGCTGATCTACGAGCAGTACTTC. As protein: CASTSSGLIYEQYF.

The CDR3 protein is CASSLSVVSSYNEQFF. CDR3 DNA: TGTGCCAGCAGTTTAAGTGTGGTGAGCTCCTACAATGAGCAGTTCTTC. This chain joins TRBV12-3 or TRBV12-4 and TRBJ2-1; D not certain. The V end lost 2 bases, the J end lost 0 bases, and 11 bases lay between the germline ends. The length of the CDR3 is 16 residues.

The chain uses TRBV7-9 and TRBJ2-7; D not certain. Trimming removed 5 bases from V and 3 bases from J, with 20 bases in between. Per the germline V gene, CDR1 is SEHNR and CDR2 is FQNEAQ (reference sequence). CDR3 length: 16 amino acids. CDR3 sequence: CASSPDTPGLHYEQYF. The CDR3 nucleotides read TGTGCCAGCAGCCCCGACACCCCAGGCTTGCACTACGAGCAGTACTTC.

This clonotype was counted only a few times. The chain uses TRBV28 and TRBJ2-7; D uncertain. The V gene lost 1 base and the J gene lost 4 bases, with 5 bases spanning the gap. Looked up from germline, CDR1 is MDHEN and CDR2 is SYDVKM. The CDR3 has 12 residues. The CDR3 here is CASSLSQYEQYF. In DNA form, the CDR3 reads TGTGCCAGCAGTTTATCCCAATACGAGCAGTACTTC. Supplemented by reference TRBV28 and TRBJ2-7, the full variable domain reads DVKVTQSSRYLVKRTGEKVFLECVQDMDHENMFWYRQDPGLGLRLIYFSYDVKMKEKGDIPEGYSVSREKKERFSLILESASTNQTSMYLCASSLSQYEQYFGPGTRLTVT.

The CDR3 loop is CASSLVGSGAYEQYF. The DNA for the CDR3 is TGCGCCAGCAGCCTGGTCGGGAGTGGAGCCTACGAGCAGTACTTC. The V and J genes are TRBV5-1 and TRBJ2-7, with D possibly being TRBD2 (6 bases). V lost 4 bases, J lost 2 bases, and 16 bases lay in between. Germline assignment: CDR1 SGHRS and CDR2 YFSETQ. This CDR3 has 15 amino acids.

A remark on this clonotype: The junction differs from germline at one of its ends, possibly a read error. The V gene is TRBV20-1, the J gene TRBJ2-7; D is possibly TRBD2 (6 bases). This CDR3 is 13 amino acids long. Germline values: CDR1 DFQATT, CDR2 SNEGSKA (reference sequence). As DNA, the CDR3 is TGCAGTGCTTTGGGACTTTACACCTACGAGCGGTACTTT. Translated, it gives CSALGLYTYERYF.

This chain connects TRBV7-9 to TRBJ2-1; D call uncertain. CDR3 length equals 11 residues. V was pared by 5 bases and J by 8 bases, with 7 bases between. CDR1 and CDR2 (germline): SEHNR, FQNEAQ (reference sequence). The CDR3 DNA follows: TGTGCCAGCAGCGCGACCGATGAGCAGTTCTTC. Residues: CASSATDEQFF.